The TCR beta chain under discussion was sequenced for a study of blood T cell repertoires in COVID-19. Clones were sequenced by immunoSEQ multiplex PCR, and TCRdb holds only the in-frame ones, with some missing. The sample holds over 200,000 clones; less than 90% are singletons and the top ten take 0.65% to 0.85%. Germline-derived CDR1 and CDR2 are LNHDA and SQIVND (reference sequence). The CDR3 runs 15 residues. V gave up 0 bases and J gave up 3 bases, with 6 bases separating them. This clonotype originated in a man aged 40-50 years with acute or convalescent COVID-19. The sequencing sample was made of peripheral blood. The chain joins TRBV19 to TRBJ1-6; possible D gene TRBD1, 6 bases. The CDR3 protein is CASSIEGGYNSPLHF. The CDR3 DNA reads TGTGCCAGTAGTATAGAAGGGGGCTATAATTCACCCCTCCACTTT. The full variable domain, completed using reference TRBV19 and TRBJ1-6, is DGGITQSPKYLFRKEGQNVTLSCEQNLNHDAMYWYRQDPGQGLRLIYYSQIVNDFQKGDIAEGYSVSREKKESFPLTVTSAQKNPTAFYLCASSIEGGYNSPLHFGNGTRLTVT.